The T cell receptor (beta chain) described here comes from a study of post-analysis software for immune sequencing data. The study, taken as a whole, reports: Patients used about 5 TRBV segments, including TRBV5-6, TRBV5-1 and TRBV20-1, more often than controls.

Sequencing libraries made from TCR beta cDNA carried unique molecular identifiers. TCRdb passed the PCR reads through MiXCR, listing each CDR3 protein once. The sample includes under 650,000 distinct CDR3 sequences, about 40% of them seen just once. Per germline, CDR1 MNHNS and CDR2 SASEGT. V lost 4 bases, J lost 7 bases, and 8 bases lay in between. The CDR3 has 11 residues. This clonotype showed up just a few times. The antigen is undetermined. The origin of this receptor is a girl aged 10 to 17 with multiple sclerosis. J is TRBJ2-7 and V is TRBV6-1; D call uncertain. The material sequenced was blood. The CDR3 DNA follows: TGTGCCAGCAGTGGGAGAGCTGAGCAGTACTTC. Encoded protein: CASSGRAEQYF.